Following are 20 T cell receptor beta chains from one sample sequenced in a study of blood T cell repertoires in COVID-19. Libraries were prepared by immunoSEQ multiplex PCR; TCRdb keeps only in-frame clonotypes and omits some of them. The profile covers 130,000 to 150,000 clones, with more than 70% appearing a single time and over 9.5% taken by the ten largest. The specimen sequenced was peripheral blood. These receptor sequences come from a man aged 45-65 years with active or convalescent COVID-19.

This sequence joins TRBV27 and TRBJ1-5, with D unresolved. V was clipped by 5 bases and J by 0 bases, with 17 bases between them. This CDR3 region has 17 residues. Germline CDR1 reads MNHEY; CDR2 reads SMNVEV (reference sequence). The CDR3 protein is CASSPRGGPYSNQPQHF. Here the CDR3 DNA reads TGTGCCAGCAGTCCCCGGGGAGGGCCCTATAGCAATCAGCCCCAGCATTTT.

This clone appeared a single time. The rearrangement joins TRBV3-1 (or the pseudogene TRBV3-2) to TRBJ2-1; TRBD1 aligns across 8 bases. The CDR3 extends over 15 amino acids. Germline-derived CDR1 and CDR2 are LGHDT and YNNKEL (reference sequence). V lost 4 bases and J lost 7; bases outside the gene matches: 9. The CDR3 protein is CASSLKGHRGNEQFF. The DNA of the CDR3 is TGTGCCAGCAGCCTCAAGGGACACAGGGGGAATGAGCAGTTCTTC.

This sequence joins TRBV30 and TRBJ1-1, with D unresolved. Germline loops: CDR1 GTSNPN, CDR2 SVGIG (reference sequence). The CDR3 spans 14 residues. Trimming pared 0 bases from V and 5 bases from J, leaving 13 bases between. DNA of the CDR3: TGTGCCTGGAGTGTAGGTCTCCGAGGGACTGAAGCTTTCTTT. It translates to CAWSVGLRGTEAFF.

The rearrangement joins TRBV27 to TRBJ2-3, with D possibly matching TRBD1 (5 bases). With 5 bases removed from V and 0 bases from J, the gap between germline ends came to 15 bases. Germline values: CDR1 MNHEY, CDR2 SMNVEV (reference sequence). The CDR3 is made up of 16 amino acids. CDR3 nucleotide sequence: TGTGCCAGCAGTCCAACAGGATACGCTAGCACAGATACGCAGTATTTT. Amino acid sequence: CASSPTGYASTDTQYF.

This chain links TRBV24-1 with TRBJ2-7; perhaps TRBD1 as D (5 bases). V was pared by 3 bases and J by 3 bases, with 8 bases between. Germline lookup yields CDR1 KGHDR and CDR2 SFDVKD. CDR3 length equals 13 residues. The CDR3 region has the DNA TGTGCCACCAGTGATGGGCAGGGCTACGAGCAGTACTTC. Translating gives CATSDGQGYEQYF.

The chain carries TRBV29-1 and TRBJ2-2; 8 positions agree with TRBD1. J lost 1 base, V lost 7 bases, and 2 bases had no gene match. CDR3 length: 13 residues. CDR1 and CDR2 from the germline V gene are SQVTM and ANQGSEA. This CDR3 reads CSADRGNTGELFF. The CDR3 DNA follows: TGCAGCGCTGACAGGGGGAACACCGGGGAGCTGTTTTTT.

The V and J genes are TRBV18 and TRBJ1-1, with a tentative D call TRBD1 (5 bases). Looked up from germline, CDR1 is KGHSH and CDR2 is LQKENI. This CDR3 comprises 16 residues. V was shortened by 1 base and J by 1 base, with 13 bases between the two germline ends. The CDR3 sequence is CASSPRAGDANTEAFF. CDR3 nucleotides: TGTGCCAGCTCACCACGGGCGGGGGATGCGAACACTGAAGCTTTCTTT.

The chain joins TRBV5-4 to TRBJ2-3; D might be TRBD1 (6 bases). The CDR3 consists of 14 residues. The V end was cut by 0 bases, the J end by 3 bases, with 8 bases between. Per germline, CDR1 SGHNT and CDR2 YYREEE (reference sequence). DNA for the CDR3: TGTGCCAGCAGCTTGGTAGGACAGACAGATACGCAGTATTTT. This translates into CASSLVGQTDTQYF. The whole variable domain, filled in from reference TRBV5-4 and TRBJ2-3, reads ETGVTQSPTHLIKTRGQQVTLRCSSQSGHNTVSWYQQALGQGPQFIFQYYREEENGRGNFPPRFSGLQFPNYSSELNVNALELDDSALYLCASSLVGQTDTQYFGPGTRLTVL.

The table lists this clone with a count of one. In DNA, the CDR3 is TGTGCCAGCAGCTACCTGGACACCTACGAGCAGTACTTC. Its protein product is CASSYLDTYEQYF. The rearrangement joins TRBV6-5 to TRBJ2-7; a possible D gene is TRBD1 (5 bases). The CDR3 is 13 amino acids. Looked up from germline, CDR1 is MNHEY and CDR2 is SVGAGI. Trimming pared 6 bases from V and 2 bases from J, leaving 11 bases between.

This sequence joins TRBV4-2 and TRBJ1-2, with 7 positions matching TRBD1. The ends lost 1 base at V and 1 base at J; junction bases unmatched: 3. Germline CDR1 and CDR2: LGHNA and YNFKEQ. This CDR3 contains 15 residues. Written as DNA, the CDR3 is TGTGCCAGCAGCCAAGTGCCAGGGGGTAACTATGGCTACACCTTC. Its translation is CASSQVPGGNYGYTF.

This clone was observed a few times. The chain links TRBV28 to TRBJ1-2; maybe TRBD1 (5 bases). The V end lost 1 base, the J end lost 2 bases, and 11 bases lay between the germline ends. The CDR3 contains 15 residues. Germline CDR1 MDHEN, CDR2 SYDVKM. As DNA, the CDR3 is TGTGCCAGCAGTTTATTGTACTCAGGGAACTATGGCTACACCTTC. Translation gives CASSLLYSGNYGYTF.

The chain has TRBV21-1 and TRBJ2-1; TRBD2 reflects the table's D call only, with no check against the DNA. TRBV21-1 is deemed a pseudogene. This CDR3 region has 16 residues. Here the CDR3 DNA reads TGTGCCAGCAGCAAGAAGGTTGGCGGGGCCTTAGATGAGCAGTTCTTC. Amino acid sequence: CASSKKVGGALDEQFF.

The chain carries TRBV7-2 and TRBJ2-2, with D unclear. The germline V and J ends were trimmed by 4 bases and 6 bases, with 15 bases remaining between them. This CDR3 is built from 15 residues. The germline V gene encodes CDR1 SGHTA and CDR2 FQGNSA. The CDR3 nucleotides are TGTGCCAGCAGCTCCATTACCCAAACTCCCGGGGAGCTGTTTTTT. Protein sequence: CASSSITQTPGELFF.

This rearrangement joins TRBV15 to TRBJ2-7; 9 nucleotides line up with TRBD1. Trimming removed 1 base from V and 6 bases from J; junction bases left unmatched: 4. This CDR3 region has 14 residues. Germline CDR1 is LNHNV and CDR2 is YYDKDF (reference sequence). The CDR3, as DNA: TGTGCCACCAGCAGAGCCGGGACAGGGCTCGAGCAGTACTTC. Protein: CATSRAGTGLEQYF.

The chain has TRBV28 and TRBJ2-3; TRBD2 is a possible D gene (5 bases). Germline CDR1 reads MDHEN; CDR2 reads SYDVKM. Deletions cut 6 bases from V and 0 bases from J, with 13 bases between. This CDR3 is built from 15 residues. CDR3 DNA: TGTGCCAGCAGCTCCGGACTGACTAGCACAGATACGCAGTATTTT. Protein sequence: CASSSGLTSTDTQYF.

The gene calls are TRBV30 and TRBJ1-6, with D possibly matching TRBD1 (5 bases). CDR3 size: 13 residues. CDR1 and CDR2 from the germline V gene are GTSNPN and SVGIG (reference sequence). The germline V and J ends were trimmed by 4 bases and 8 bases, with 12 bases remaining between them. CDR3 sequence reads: CAWTGRGDSPLHF. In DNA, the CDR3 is TGTGCCTGGACCGGACGGGGGGATTCACCCCTCCACTTT.

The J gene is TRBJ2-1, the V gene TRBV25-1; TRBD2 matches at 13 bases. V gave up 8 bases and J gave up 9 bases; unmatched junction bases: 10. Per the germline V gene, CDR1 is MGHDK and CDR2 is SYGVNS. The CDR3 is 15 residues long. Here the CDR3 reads CASSIGTSGIGEQFF. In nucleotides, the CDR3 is TGTGCCAGCTCAATCGGGACTAGCGGGATAGGTGAGCAGTTCTTC.

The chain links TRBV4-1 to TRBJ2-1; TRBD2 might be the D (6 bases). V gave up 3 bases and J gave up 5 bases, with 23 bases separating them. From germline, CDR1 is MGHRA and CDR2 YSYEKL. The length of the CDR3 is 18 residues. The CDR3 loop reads CASSQFSGLGGSHNEQFF. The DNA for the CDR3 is TGCGCCAGCAGCCAGTTTAGCGGACTTGGAGGGTCTCACAATGAGCAGTTCTTC.

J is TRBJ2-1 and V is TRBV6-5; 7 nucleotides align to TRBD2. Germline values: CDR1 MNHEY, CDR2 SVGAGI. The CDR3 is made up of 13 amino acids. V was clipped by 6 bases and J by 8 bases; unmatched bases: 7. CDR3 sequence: CASRGGSVDEQFF. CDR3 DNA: TGTGCCAGCAGGGGCGGGAGTGTAGATGAGCAGTTCTTC.

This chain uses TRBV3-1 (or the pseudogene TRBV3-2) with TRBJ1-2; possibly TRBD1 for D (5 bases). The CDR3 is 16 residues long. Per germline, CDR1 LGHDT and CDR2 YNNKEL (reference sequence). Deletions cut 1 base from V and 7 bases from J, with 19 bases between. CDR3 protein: CASSQGTSPSFGGYTF. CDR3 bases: TGTGCCAGCAGCCAAGGGACATCCCCCTCCTTCGGTGGCTACACCTTC.